The 31 T cell receptor beta chains given below trace back to one sample, sequenced in a study of cytomegalovirus exposure and HLA in healthy donors. Assay used: immunoSEQ multiplex PCR; TCRdb lists only in-frame clones, some missing. The top ten hold 25% to 30% of the sample, which has some 130,000 clones, approximately 82% seen once. The material sequenced was PBMCs. Every receptor here comes from a man aged 30-40 years in good health and CMV-seropositive.

This clone showed up just once. The J gene is TRBJ2-4, the V gene TRBV5-6, with 7 positions matching TRBD2. The CDR3 is 16 residues long. Trimming at V came to 0 bases and at J to 8 bases, leaving 11 bases not matched to a gene. Germline V gives CDR1 SGHDT, CDR2 YYEEEE. CDR3 region: CASSLASWRGRDIQYF. CDR3 bases: TGTGCCAGCAGCTTGGCATCTTGGCGGGGGAGGGACATTCAGTACTTC.

The chain has TRBV5-1 and TRBJ2-1; maybe TRBD2 (6 bases). Germline V gene data show CDR1 as SGHRS and CDR2 as YFSETQ. CDR3 length: 15 amino acids. V was shortened by 6 bases and J by 5 bases, with 18 bases between the two germline ends. The CDR3 loop reads CASKTGDFLDNEQFF. The CDR3 DNA sequence: TGCGCCAGCAAAACGGGAGACTTTTTAGACAATGAGCAGTTCTTC.

The chain couples TRBV4-1 to TRBJ2-7; D is possibly TRBD2 (6 bases). The V gene lost 4 bases and the J gene lost 5 bases, with 12 bases spanning the gap. This CDR3 comprises 13 residues. Looked up from germline, CDR1 is MGHRA and CDR2 is YSYEKL. The CDR3 loop is CASSREEPDEQYF. The CDR3 DNA reads TGCGCCAGCAGCCGGGAGGAACCAGACGAGCAGTACTTC.

The rearrangement links TRBV6-1 to TRBJ2-3, with TRBD1 identical over 10 bases. CDR1 is MNHNS and CDR2 is SASEGT in the germline V gene. This CDR3 contains 18 residues. V was clipped by 1 base and J by 6 bases; unmatched bases: 13. CDR3 sequence reads: CASSEVRRGTGAPDTQYF. The CDR3, as DNA: TGTGCCAGCAGTGAAGTCCGGCGAGGGACAGGGGCCCCGGATACGCAGTATTTT.

The rearrangement uses TRBV7-8 and TRBJ2-1; D perhaps matches TRBD2 (5 bases). V dropped 3 bases and J dropped 0 bases, with 12 bases sitting between them. The germline V gene encodes CDR1 SGHVS and CDR2 FQNEAQ. The CDR3 loop spans 16 amino acids. The CDR3 protein is CASSLRRVSSYNEQFF. In DNA, the CDR3 is TGTGCCAGCAGCTTGCGGCGGGTCAGCTCCTACAATGAGCAGTTCTTC.

This clone has more than one count but fewer than ten. The chain links TRBV5-1 to TRBJ2-2, with 7 positions matching TRBD2. There are 15 residues in the CDR3. The ends lost 1 base at V and 1 base at J; junction bases unmatched: 1. CDR1 SGHRS and CDR2 YFSETQ come from the germline V gene. In DNA, the CDR3 is TGCGCCAGCAGCTTGAGGGAGGGGAACACCGGGGAGCTGTTTTTT. The encoded protein is CASSLREGNTGELFF.

The rearrangement joins TRBV7-2 to TRBJ2-1; D is perhaps TRBD1 (6 bases). The CDR3 covers 15 residues. Germline CDR1 reads SGHTA; CDR2 reads FQGNSA. With 2 bases removed from V and 8 bases from J, the gap between germline ends came to 16 bases. CDR3 nucleotide sequence: TGTGCCAGCAGCTTATGGACAGCCCGGAGCGATGAGCAGTTCTTC. It translates to CASSLWTARSDEQFF.

The rearrangement uses TRBV7-2 and TRBJ1-1; D is perhaps TRBD1 (5 bases). Deletions cut 6 bases from V and 5 bases from J, with 16 bases between. The CDR3 sequence is 14 residues long. Germline loops: CDR1 SGHTA, CDR2 FQGNSA. The CDR3 loop reads CASSLVGGWTEAFF. CDR3 nucleotide sequence: TGTGCCAGCAGTCTAGTGGGGGGGTGGACTGAAGCTTTCTTT.

The V and J genes are TRBV4-2 and TRBJ2-5; 10 bases map to TRBD2. V lost 4 bases to trimming and J lost 5 bases; unmatched junction nucleotides: 4. Germline V gene sequence: CDR1 LGHNA, CDR2 YNFKEQ. The CDR3 has 14 amino acids. CDR3 region: CASSPGLAVETQYF. The CDR3 region has the DNA TGTGCCAGCAGCCCAGGACTAGCGGTGGAGACCCAGTACTTC.

The V call is TRBV19, the J call TRBJ2-1; possibly TRBD2 for D (5 bases). This CDR3 is built from 13 residues. Germline lookup yields CDR1 LNHDA and CDR2 SQIVND (reference sequence). V lost 7 bases to trimming and J lost 2 bases, with 9 bases between them. The CDR3 nucleotides read TGTGCCAGTACCCCCGGGGCCTACAATGAGCAGTTCTTC. Translation gives CASTPGAYNEQFF.

This clone was seen only once. V and J are TRBV10-2 and TRBJ2-1; TRBD2 matches 8 bases. The V and J ends lost 8 bases and 7 bases, in that order; junction bases with no gene match: 7. This CDR3 is 13 amino acids long. Per the germline V gene, CDR1 is WSHSY and CDR2 is SAAADI. CDR3 sequence reads: CASRPAGGNEQFF. The CDR3 region has the DNA TGCGCCAGCCGCCCGGCGGGGGGAAATGAGCAGTTCTTC.

The rearrangement joins TRBV5-1 to TRBJ2-5; TRBD1 agrees at 11 bases. With 3 bases clipped from V and 4 bases from J, the junction kept 5 bases outside the gene matches. Germline values: CDR1 SGHRS, CDR2 YFSETQ. The CDR3 runs 15 residues. CDR3 residues: CASSWTGGERETQYF. As DNA, the CDR3 is TGCGCCAGCAGCTGGACAGGGGGCGAGCGAGAGACCCAGTACTTC.

The V call is TRBV10-3, the J call TRBJ2-3; the match to TRBD2 covers 8 bases. V shed 11 bases, J shed 4 bases, and the junction held 8 bases outside the gene matches. This CDR3 has 13 residues. Germline-derived CDR1 and CDR2 are ENHRY and SYGVKD. CDR3 region: CAGGGLDSDTQYF. The CDR3 DNA reads as TGTGCCGGGGGGGGACTAGACTCAGATACGCAGTATTTT.

This clone was counted a single time. The V call is TRBV29-1, the J call TRBJ1-2, with 7 positions matching TRBD1. Unmatched junction bases numbered 16, after V lost 7 bases and J lost 5 bases. Germline V CDR1 and CDR2: SQVTM, ANQGSEA. This CDR3 spans 15 amino acids. The CDR3 spells CSAWITGERGYGYTF. The CDR3 DNA sequence: TGCAGCGCCTGGATTACAGGGGAGAGGGGTTATGGCTACACCTTC.

The chain carries TRBV5-6 and TRBJ1-4; 7 bases match TRBD1. There are 18 residues in the CDR3. V shed 5 bases and J 0 bases; nucleotides not matched to a gene: 13. CDR1 SGHDT and CDR2 YYEEEE come from the germline V gene. CDR3 DNA sequence: TGTGCCAGCAGGCCGGGACAGCGAGCGACGGCAACTAATGAAAAACTGTTTTTT. Its protein is CASRPGQRATATNEKLFF.

The gene calls are TRBV20-1 and TRBJ2-1; 7 positions agree with TRBD2. Germline V gene sequence: CDR1 DFQATT, CDR2 SNEGSKA (reference sequence). This CDR3 comprises 11 residues. V shed 5 bases and J 10 bases; nucleotides not matched to a gene: 5. The CDR3 loop is CSALSGPEQFF. DNA of the CDR3: TGCAGTGCTCTTAGCGGGCCCGAGCAGTTCTTC.

The sample holds one count of this clone. This sequence joins TRBV6-5 and TRBJ1-2; 7 positions match TRBD1. Germline-derived CDR1 and CDR2 are MNHEY and SVGAGI. The CDR3 is made up of 14 amino acids. Trimming cost V 4 bases and J 1 base; bases outside gene matches: 3. The CDR3 nucleotides are TGTGCCAGCAGTTCAGGGGGATTTAACTATGGCTACACCTTC. The encoded protein is CASSSGGFNYGYTF.

The rearrangement uses TRBV5-4 and TRBJ2-7; TRBD1 matches 11 bases. The CDR3 runs to 13 residues. Germline assignment: CDR1 SGHNT and CDR2 YYREEE (reference sequence). Unmatched junction bases numbered 2, after V lost 3 bases and J lost 6 bases. The CDR3 here is CASSWGQGGEQYF. The CDR3, as DNA: TGTGCCAGCAGCTGGGGACAGGGGGGCGAGCAGTACTTC.

The chain couples TRBV10-3 to TRBJ2-3; TRBD1 matches at 10 bases. This CDR3 comprises 16 residues. Germline trimming cut 6 bases from V and 0 bases from J; bases unmatched to any gene: 6. CDR1 is ENHRY, CDR2 SYGVKD, per germline. The CDR3 DNA reads TGTGCCATCAGGTTGACAGGGGGCAGGAGCACAGATACGCAGTATTTT. Translation gives CAIRLTGGRSTDTQYF.

This sequence joins TRBV5-4 and TRBJ2-3, with 10 bases identical to TRBD2. This CDR3 spans 17 amino acids. V shed 4 bases, J shed 0 bases, and the junction held 8 bases outside the gene matches. Germline CDR1 reads SGHNT; CDR2 reads YYREEE (reference sequence). The CDR3 DNA follows: TGTGCCAGCAGCCCACGTCTAGCGGGGGCTAGCACAGATACGCAGTATTTT. It encodes CASSPRLAGASTDTQYF.

The chain employs TRBV7-2 and TRBJ2-7; 10 bases match TRBD2. V shed 4 bases and J 7 bases; nucleotides not matched to a gene: 10. CDR3 length: 15 residues. Germline V CDR1 and CDR2: SGHTA, FQGNSA. The CDR3 region has the DNA TGTGCCAGCAGCTCATTTATAGCGGGAGGAGGGGAGCAGTACTTC. Amino acids: CASSSFIAGGGEQYF.

The rearrangement uses TRBV7-8 and TRBJ2-3; a weak D match, TRBD2 (5 bases). This CDR3 region has 14 residues. Germline values: CDR1 SGHVS, CDR2 FQNEAQ. The V end lost 5 bases, the J end lost 8 bases, and 17 bases lay between the germline ends. The CDR3 region is CASSPRTATSTQYF. The CDR3 DNA follows: TGTGCCAGCAGCCCCCGGACCGCCACTAGTACGCAGTATTTT.

This chain joins TRBV19 and TRBJ1-5, with no clear D. This CDR3 spans 16 amino acids. The V and J ends lost 9 bases and 0 bases respectively, with 18 bases between them. Germline loops: CDR1 LNHDA, CDR2 SQIVND (reference sequence). CDR3 nucleotide sequence: TGTGCCAGACCGCCGGCGGTGGCACGTAGCAATCAGCCCCAGCATTTT. This encodes CARPPAVARSNQPQHF.

The gene calls are TRBV10-3 and TRBJ2-3; 13 nucleotides match TRBD2. V was clipped by 3 bases and J by 4 bases; unmatched bases: 10. Germline CDR1 reads ENHRY; CDR2 reads SYGVKD. There are 18 residues in the CDR3. The CDR3 coding sequence is TGTGCCATCAGTGAATTCGGGACTAGCGGGGTGAGACCAGATACGCAGTATTTT. Protein product: CAISEFGTSGVRPDTQYF.

The CDR3 DNA follows: TGTGCCAGTAGTCCCCGGGACAGCCAGTTCGATGAGCAGTTCTTC. It specifies CASSPRDSQFDEQFF. This chain connects TRBV19 to TRBJ2-1, with 7 bases fitting TRBD1. The length of the CDR3 is 15 residues. Germline values: CDR1 LNHDA, CDR2 SQIVND (reference sequence). V shed 5 bases and J 8 bases; nucleotides not matched to a gene: 12.

The rearrangement uses TRBV5-4 and TRBJ2-3; D unclear. Germline-derived CDR1 and CDR2 are SGHNT and YYREEE (reference sequence). CDR3 length: 15 residues. Trimming pared 1 base from V and 0 bases from J, leaving 9 bases between. The DNA of the CDR3 is TGTGCCAGCAGCTTGTTGATTCAGAGCACAGATACGCAGTATTTT. Protein: CASSLLIQSTDTQYF.

The chain carries TRBV25-1 and TRBJ2-2; 9 bases agree with TRBD1. The CDR3 is 14 amino acids. The germline CDR1 and CDR2 sequences are MGHDK and SYGVNS. V shed 7 bases, J shed 9 bases, and the junction held 9 bases outside the gene matches. The CDR3 coding sequence is TGTGCCAGCACAGGGACAGGGTTGACCCGGGAGCTGTTTTTT. This translates into CASTGTGLTRELFF. Combining the CDR3 with reference TRBV25-1 and TRBJ2-2 gives the whole variable domain EADIYQTPRYLVIGTGKKITLECSQTMGHDKMYWYQQDPGMELHLIHYSYGVNSTEKGDLSSESTVSRIRTEHFPLTLESARPSHTSQYLCASTGTGLTRELFFGEGSRLTVL.

The chain links TRBV10-2 to TRBJ2-7, with 7 bases that match TRBD1. This CDR3 has 14 amino acids. The V and J ends lost 6 bases and 3 bases, in that order; junction bases with no gene match: 8. Germline loops: CDR1 WSHSY, CDR2 SAAADI. CDR3 bases: TGCGCCAGCAGGGCAGGGGGTACGGTCTACGAGCAGTACTTC. This translates into CASRAGGTVYEQYF.

V gene TRBV19 combines with J gene TRBJ1-1; D gene uncertain. The germline gives CDR1 LNHDA, CDR2 SQIVND (reference sequence). The CDR3 is 14 residues long. The V gene lost 6 bases and the J gene lost 0 bases, with 11 bases spanning the gap. In DNA, the CDR3 is TGTGCCAGTAGATCCCCACAAATGAACACTGAAGCTTTCTTT. Its protein product is CASRSPQMNTEAFF. Full variable domain (rest looked up from reference TRBV19 and TRBJ1-1): DGGITQSPKYLFRKEGQNVTLSCEQNLNHDAMYWYRQDPGQGLRLIYYSQIVNDFQKGDIAEGYSVSREKKESFPLTVTSAQKNPTAFYLCASRSPQMNTEAFFGQGTRLTVV.

In this sample, this clone turned up once. The chain is built from TRBV27 and TRBJ2-3; TRBD1 agrees at 7 bases. Per germline, CDR1 MNHEY and CDR2 SMNVEV (reference sequence). V lost 7 bases and J lost 6; bases outside the gene matches: 4. The CDR3 runs 12 residues. The CDR3 nucleotides read TGTGCCAGCACGGACAGGCTGGATACGCAGTATTTT. Its translation is CASTDRLDTQYF.

V and J are TRBV28 and TRBJ1-1; 8 bases fit TRBD1. The V and J ends lost 6 bases and 11 bases, in that order; junction bases with no gene match: 8. Germline-derived CDR1 and CDR2 are MDHEN and SYDVKM. The CDR3 extends over 12 amino acids. In DNA, the CDR3 is TGTGCCAGCAGCTCTCGGACAGGGTCGGCTTTCTTT. It specifies CASSSRTGSAFF.